The TCR beta chain under discussion was sequenced for a study of radiotherapy plus CTLA-4 blockade in lung cancer. Background on the study: Across the patients, objective responses occurred in less than 20%, and disease control in roughly 33%. The study's findings and limits: TCR clones originating in tumors grew in number in blood after radiotherapy plus ipilimumab. Dynamics of early blood T cell clones, together with interferon-beta, were reportedly the best predictors of response.

The method was immunoSEQ multiplex PCR; TCRdb's version includes in-frame clones alone and lacks a portion of them. The table includes around 100,000 clones, about four fifths detected once. Focal radiation was given together with CTLA-4 blockade (ipilimumab) to patients with chemo-refractory metastatic non-small-cell lung cancer. Regarding this clone: Its antigen is unidentified.

V was pared by 4 bases and J by 7 bases, with 9 bases between. CDR1 and CDR2 (germline): SGHRS, YFSETQ. CDR3 length equals 12 residues. This receptor was identified in a human donor with non-small cell lung cancer who had a partial response to radiotherapy plus ipilimumab. Some clones in this sample may be carry-over from other donors' samples. V and J are TRBV5-1 and TRBJ2-1; D might be TRBD2 (6 bases). The source material was peripheral blood, sampled from a patient treated with radiotherapy plus ipilimumab. CDR3 protein: CASSIGGNEQFF. The CDR3 coding sequence is TGCGCCAGCAGCATTGGGGGGAATGAGCAGTTCTTC.